This T cell receptor (beta chain) was found in a study of cytotoxic CD8 clonotypes in ibrutinib-treated CLL. Findings and limits, study-wide: Treatment saw public clonotypes, which were uncommon, either contract or stay stable.

Data came from immunoSEQ multiplex PCR; TCRdb stores just in-frame clones and leaves some out. This table has 20,000 to 30,000 clones, less than 80% appearing once. The CDR3 spans 18 residues. The J segment lost 4 bases and the V segment lost 5 bases, leaving 11 bases of the junction unmatched. CDR1 is SEHNR, CDR2 FQNEAQ, per germline (reference sequence). Cryopreserved PBMCs yielded approximately 2 micrograms of genomic DNA for TCR beta libraries. As concerns this clone: Antigen: not known.

This TCR derives from a human donor with chronic lymphocytic leukemia. Source: PBMCs, taken before ibrutinib treatment. The chain links TRBV7-9 to TRBJ2-7, with TRBD2 matching 16 bases. The CDR3 DNA sequence: TGTGCCAGCAGCGCCGGGACTAGCGGGAGGGCCAAGGAGTACGAGCAGTACTTC. This translates into CASSAGTSGRAKEYEQYF.